This TCR beta chain was found in a study of blood T cells in healthy people across ages. Findings of the study overall: It was not known whether donors were CMV positive (a possible confounder of expanded clonotype changes).

Turning to this clonotype: Its antigen is as yet unknown.

Germline V gene data show CDR1 as DFQATT and CDR2 as SNEGSKA (reference sequence). V dropped 7 bases and J dropped 2; count of bases not matched to a gene: 10. The CDR3 has 14 residues. A J-beta primer mix and a sample-barcoded 5' primer were used in a second PCR of about 7 to 12 cycles. TCRdb processed the 5' RACE reads anew with MiXCR; each CDR3 protein has one entry. Of over 950,000 distinct CDR3 sequences detected, just over 50% appear once; the ten largest clones hold 20% to 25%. The clonotype originates from a woman in her fifties or sixties in good health. Sample: blood. The J gene is TRBJ2-7, the V gene TRBV20-1; 8 nucleotides agree with TRBD1. CDR3 nucleotide sequence: TGCAGTGTGAATAGTGACAGGGGCACCTACGAGCAGTACTTC. Amino acid sequence: CSVNSDRGTYEQYF.